This passage covers 24 T cell receptor beta chains from one sample sequenced in a study of blood T cells in healthy people across ages (dated by TCRdb to between 2014 and 2016). The library was obtained by 5' RACE. Sequencing relied on an Illumina HiSeq 2500. A second PCR of 7 to 11 cycles was performed with a sample-barcoded 5' primer and a J-beta primer mix. The public reads were quality trimmed at Q25 with fastp and then assembled into clones with MiXCR by TCRdb, keeping productive beta chains. Under each unique CDR3 protein, matching rows form one entry showing the most common genes and DNA. Present in this sample are about 1.4 million distinct CDR3 sequences, approximately 63% of which were seen just once. Clones ranked in the top ten supply 5% to 7% of the sample. The source material was blood. The receptors shown here come from a man aged 18 to 29 in good health.

This clonotype was seen a few times. CDR3 region: CSADSGPSYEQYF. In DNA, the CDR3 is TGCAGTGCTGATAGCGGTCCCTCCTACGAGCAGTACTTC. The chain joins TRBV20-1 to TRBJ2-7; tentatively, D is TRBD2 (6 bases). The V end was cut by 5 bases, the J end by 0 bases, with 11 bases between. From germline, CDR1 is DFQATT and CDR2 SNEGSKA (reference sequence). The CDR3 has 13 amino acids.

This chain uses TRBV4-1 with TRBJ2-2; D perhaps matches TRBD1 (5 bases). The CDR3 is 18 amino acids. V lost 1 base, J lost 5 bases, and 20 bases lay in between. The germline V gene has CDR1 MGHRA and CDR2 YSYEKL. As DNA, the CDR3 is TGCGCCAGCAGCCAAGCGGGTCACGTCCAGGGAAAGACCGGGGAGCTGTTTTTT. It encodes CASSQAGHVQGKTGELFF.

This clonotype was detected only a few times. V is TRBV7-9 and J is TRBJ1-5; D gene unclear. V gave up 2 bases and J gave up 6 bases, with 5 bases separating them. Germline V gene sequence: CDR1 SEHNR, CDR2 FQNEAQ (reference sequence). The CDR3 is 12 amino acids. CDR3 bases: TGTGCCAGCAGCTTACAAGGTCAGCCCCAGCATTTT. Translated: CASSLQGQPQHF.

The rearrangement links TRBV24-1 to TRBJ2-1, with D perhaps matching TRBD2 (7 bases). Germline V CDR1 and CDR2: KGHDR, SFDVKD. The CDR3 runs 13 residues. V lost 3 bases, J lost 7 bases, and 9 bases lay in between. Here the CDR3 reads CATSDEGGNEQFF. CDR3 sequence (DNA): TGTGCCACCAGTGATGAGGGGGGGAATGAGCAGTTCTTC.

The chain recombines TRBV6-2 or TRBV6-3 with TRBJ2-7, with D uncertain. The DNA matches TRBJ2-5 better at its end, which makes the J call doubtful. This CDR3 is built from 14 residues. CDR1 MNHEY and CDR2 SVGEGT come from the germline V gene. The CDR3 is CASSYSRLGETQYF. CDR3 DNA sequence: TGTGCCAGCAGTTACTCTCGCCTGGGGGAGACCCAGTACTTC.

The rearrangement links TRBV20-1 to TRBJ1-4, with 11 bases identical to TRBD1. The V gene's germline CDR1 is DFQATT and CDR2 SNEGSKA (reference sequence). Trimming removed 3 bases from V and 7 bases from J; junction bases left unmatched: 7. The CDR3 contains 15 residues. DNA for the CDR3: TGCAGTGCTAGGGGGACAGGGGGTGGGGCTGAAAAACTGTTTTTT. The encoded protein is CSARGTGGGAEKLFF.

This clonotype was observed a single time. The chain carries TRBV2 and TRBJ1-1; D call uncertain. Germline assignment: CDR1 SNHLY and CDR2 FYNNEI. The CDR3 totals 14 residues. Trimming took off 6 bases at V and 1 base at J, with 12 bases between the two ends. As DNA, the CDR3 is TGTGCCAGCAGGAATACTAACCCGAACACTGAAGCTTTCTTT. This translates into CASRNTNPNTEAFF.

The V gene is TRBV27, the J gene TRBJ2-7; D is undetermined. From germline, CDR1 is MNHEY and CDR2 SMNVEV (reference sequence). V was cut by 3 bases and J by 2 bases, with 17 bases left in between. The CDR3 is made up of 16 amino acids. CDR3 DNA: TGTGCCAGCAGTTTTCAAGCTCGGAGCCCCCCCTACGAGCAGTACTTC. Protein: CASSFQARSPPYEQYF.

This clonotype has only a few counts. The V gene is TRBV11-2, the J gene TRBJ2-6; D call uncertain. V shed 5 bases and J shed 2 bases, with 10 bases lying between them. The germline CDR1 and CDR2 sequences are SGHAT and FQNNGV. CDR3 length equals 15 residues. The CDR3 nucleotides are TGTGCCAGCAGCCTAATTGGGACTGGGGCCAACGTCCTGACTTTC. This encodes CASSLIGTGANVLTF.

The chain is built from TRBV4-2 and TRBJ1-2, with D hard to call. CDR1 is LGHNA, CDR2 YNFKEQ, per germline. This CDR3 contains 18 residues. V was pared by 1 base and J by 3 bases, with 21 bases between. The CDR3 DNA reads TGTGCCAGCAGCCAAGTGGCTCCCGGACTCACAACGGACTATGGCTACACCTTC. Protein product: CASSQVAPGLTTDYGYTF.

This clonotype was recorded at least ten times. The rearrangement uses TRBV18 and TRBJ2-7; TRBD1 might be the D (5 bases). There are 16 residues in the CDR3. Germline loops: CDR1 KGHSH, CDR2 LQKENI. Trimming cost V 3 bases and J 5 bases, with 20 bases left between them. The CDR3 DNA is TGTGCCAGCTCACCGTTCCGGGTGGCAGGGATGAACGAGCAGTACTTC. Its protein product is CASSPFRVAGMNEQYF.

The gene calls are TRBV29-1 and TRBJ2-2; tentative D call: TRBD2 (5 bases). Germline V gives CDR1 SQVTM, CDR2 ANQGSEA. V dropped 2 bases and J dropped 2 bases, with 9 bases sitting between them. The CDR3 consists of 14 residues. The CDR3 protein is CSVESGGNTGELFF. The CDR3 DNA sequence: TGCAGCGTTGAAAGTGGAGGAAACACCGGGGAGCTGTTTTTT.

The chain employs TRBV20-1 and TRBJ2-5; D may be TRBD2 (7 bases). Trimming removed 5 bases at V and 4 bases at J, with 11 bases between. The CDR3 spans 12 residues. Germline-derived CDR1 and CDR2 are DFQATT and SNEGSKA (reference sequence). CDR3 residues: CSAPRGGETQYF. The CDR3 region has the DNA TGCAGTGCTCCAAGGGGGGGAGAGACCCAGTACTTC.

The chain carries TRBV20-1 and TRBJ1-5; 7 bases are shared with TRBD1. Per germline, CDR1 DFQATT and CDR2 SNEGSKA (reference sequence). This CDR3 comprises 14 residues. Trimming removed 4 bases from V and 1 base from J; junction bases left unmatched: 4. This chain's CDR3 is CSAMDRWSNQPQHF. CDR3 in DNA: TGCAGTGCTATGGACAGGTGGAGCAATCAGCCCCAGCATTTT.

In regard to this clonotype: The junction does not match germline at one end; this may be a read error. The gene calls are TRBV5-1 and TRBJ2-1; D perhaps matches TRBD1 (6 bases). This CDR3 has 15 residues. Germline V CDR1 and CDR2: SGHRS, YFSETQ. This CDR3 reads CAGSATGSSYNEQFF. The DNA of the CDR3 is TGCGCCGGCAGCGCCACAGGGAGCTCCTACAATGAGCAGTTCTTC.

Remarks on this clonotype: One end of the junction fails to match germline, which may point to a read error. Written as DNA, the CDR3 is TGCGCCAGCGGCCAAGAAGCCAATTCCAACTATGGCTACACCTTC. This codes for CASGQEANSNYGYTF. The rearrangement uses TRBV4-1 and TRBJ1-2; D is ambiguous. This CDR3 is built from 15 residues. Germline lookup yields CDR1 MGHRA and CDR2 YSYEKL.

This clonotype was detected a few times. The chain carries TRBV28 and TRBJ1-1; tentatively, D is TRBD1 (6 bases). The germline gives CDR1 MDHEN, CDR2 SYDVKM. The CDR3 loop spans 11 amino acids. V shed 9 bases and J shed 4 bases, with 9 bases lying between them. The CDR3 spells CASRTATEAFF. CDR3 nucleotides: TGTGCCAGTCGGACAGCCACTGAAGCTTTCTTT.

The chain has TRBV7-2 and TRBJ2-4; 7 bases are a match to TRBD2. The end of the DNA fits TRBJ2-7 better, so the J call may be wrong. The CDR3 has 16 amino acids. Germline CDR1 reads SGHTA; CDR2 reads FQGNSA. The CDR3 loop is CASSLNRAGEYYEQYF. DNA for the CDR3: TGTGCCAGCAGCTTAAATAGGGCGGGGGAATACTACGAGCAGTACTTC.

This clonotype turned up a few times. This chain connects TRBV4-1 to TRBJ2-7; a weak D match, TRBD2 (5 bases). Germline CDR1 and CDR2: MGHRA and YSYEKL. The CDR3 runs to 12 residues. The V gene lost 1 base and the J gene lost 5 bases, with 6 bases spanning the gap. The CDR3 region is CASSQGADEQYF. In nucleotides, the CDR3 is TGCGCCAGCAGCCAAGGAGCGGACGAGCAGTACTTC.

The chain carries TRBV20-1 and TRBJ2-5; 10 bases align to TRBD2. V lost 4 bases and J lost 7; bases outside the gene matches: 18. The CDR3 has 17 amino acids. Germline V gene sequence: CDR1 DFQATT, CDR2 SNEGSKA (reference sequence). The CDR3: CSATLPTGLATPGTQYF. The CDR3 DNA reads TGCAGTGCTACCTTACCGACGGGACTAGCGACCCCCGGGACCCAGTACTTC.

The rearrangement links TRBV6-1 to TRBJ1-1; no firm D call. CDR3 length: 13 residues. CDR1 is MNHNS and CDR2 is SASEGT in the germline V gene. Trimming shortened V by 2 bases and J by 8 bases, and 12 bases separated the two germline ends. CDR3 coding DNA: TGTGCCAGCAGTGAACCCTTGACCCGAGAAGCTTTCTTT. Its protein is CASSEPLTREAFF.

This chain connects TRBV12-3 or TRBV12-4 to TRBJ1-5; 8 nucleotides align to TRBD1. The CDR3 extends over 15 amino acids. V trimming: 1 base; J trimming: 5 bases; junction bases outside the gene matches: 4. The CDR3, as DNA: TGTGCCAGCAGTTTAGGGACAGGGATGTATCAGCCCCAGCATTTT. Protein sequence: CASSLGTGMYQPQHF.

The chain combines TRBV3-1 with TRBJ2-5; 12 nucleotides line up with TRBD2. Germline assignment: CDR1 LGHDT and CDR2 YNNKEL (reference sequence). V was pared by 5 bases and J by 10 bases, with 11 bases of the junction left unmatched. The CDR3 spans 15 residues. CDR3 loop: CASSGPTSGRQCQYF. The CDR3 region has the DNA TGTGCCAGCAGCGGCCCAACTAGCGGGAGGCAATGCCAGTACTTC.

The rearrangement uses TRBV5-1 and TRBJ2-5; TRBD1 matches 11 bases. CDR1 SGHRS and CDR2 YFSETQ come from the germline V gene. The CDR3 totals 14 residues. J was trimmed by 11 bases and V by 0 bases; bases with no gene match: 6. CDR3 amino acids: CASSLEDRGLEQYF. The CDR3 nucleotides read TGCGCCAGCAGCTTGGAGGACAGGGGGCTTGAGCAGTACTTC.